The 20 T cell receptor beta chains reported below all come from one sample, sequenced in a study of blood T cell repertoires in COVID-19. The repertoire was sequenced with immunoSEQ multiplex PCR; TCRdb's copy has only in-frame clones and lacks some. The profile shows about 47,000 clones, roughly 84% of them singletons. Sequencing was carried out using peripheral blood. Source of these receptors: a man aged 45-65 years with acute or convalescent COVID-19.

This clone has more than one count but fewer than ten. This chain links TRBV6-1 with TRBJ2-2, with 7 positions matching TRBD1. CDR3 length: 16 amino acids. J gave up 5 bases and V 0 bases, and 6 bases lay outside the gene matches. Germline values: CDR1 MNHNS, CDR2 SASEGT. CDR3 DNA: TGTGCCAGCAGTGAAGCGAGGGGGCGGAAGACCGGGGAGCTGTTTTTT. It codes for CASSEARGRKTGELFF.

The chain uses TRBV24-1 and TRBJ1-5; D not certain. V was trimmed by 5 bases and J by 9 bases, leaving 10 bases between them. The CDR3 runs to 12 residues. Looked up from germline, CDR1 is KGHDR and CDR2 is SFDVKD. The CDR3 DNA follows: TGTGCCACCAGTGGAGTTTTTCGGCCCCAGCATTTT. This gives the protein CATSGVFRPQHF.

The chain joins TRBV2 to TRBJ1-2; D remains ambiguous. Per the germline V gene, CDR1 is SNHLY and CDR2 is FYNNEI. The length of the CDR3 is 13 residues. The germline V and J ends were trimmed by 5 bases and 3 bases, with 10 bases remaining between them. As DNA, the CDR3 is TGTGCCAGCAGTCGGGGTAGGGACTATGGCTACACCTTC. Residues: CASSRGRDYGYTF.

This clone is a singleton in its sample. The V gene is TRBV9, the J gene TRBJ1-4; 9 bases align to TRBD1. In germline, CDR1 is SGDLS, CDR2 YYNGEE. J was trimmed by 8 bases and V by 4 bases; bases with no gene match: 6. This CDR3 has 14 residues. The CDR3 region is CASSPTGGAEKLFF. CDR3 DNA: TGTGCCAGCAGCCCTACAGGGGGCGCGGAAAAACTGTTTTTT.

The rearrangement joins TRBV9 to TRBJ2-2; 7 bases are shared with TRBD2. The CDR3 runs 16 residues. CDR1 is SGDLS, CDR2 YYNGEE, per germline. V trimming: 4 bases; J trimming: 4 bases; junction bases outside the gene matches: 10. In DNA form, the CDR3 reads TGTGCCAGCAGCCCCAGAGGTGGGGGGGGCACCGGGGAGCTGTTTTTT. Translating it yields CASSPRGGGGTGELFF. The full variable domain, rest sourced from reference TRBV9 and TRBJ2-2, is DSGVTQTPKHLITATGQRVTLRCSPRSGDLSVYWYQQSLDQGLQFLIQYYNGEERAKGNILERFSAQQFPDLHSELNLSSLELGDSALYFCASSPRGGGGTGELFFGEGSRLTVL.

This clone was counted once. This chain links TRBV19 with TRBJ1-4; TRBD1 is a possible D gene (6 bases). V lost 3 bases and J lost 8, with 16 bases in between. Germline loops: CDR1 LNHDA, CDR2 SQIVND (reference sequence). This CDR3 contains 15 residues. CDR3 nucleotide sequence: TGTGCCAGTAGTATCCCTGGACAGTCCACGGAAAAACTGTTTTTT. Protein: CASSIPGQSTEKLFF.

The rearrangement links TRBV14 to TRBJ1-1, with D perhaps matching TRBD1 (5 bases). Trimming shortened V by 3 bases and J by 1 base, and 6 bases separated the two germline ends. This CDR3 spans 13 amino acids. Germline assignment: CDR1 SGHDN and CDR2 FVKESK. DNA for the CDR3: TGTGCCAGCAGCCAGACAGAGAACACTGAAGCTTTCTTT. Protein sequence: CASSQTENTEAFF.

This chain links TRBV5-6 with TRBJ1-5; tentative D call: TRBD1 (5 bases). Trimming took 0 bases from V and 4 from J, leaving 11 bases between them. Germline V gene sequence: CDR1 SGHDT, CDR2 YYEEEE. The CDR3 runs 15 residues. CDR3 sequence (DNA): TGTGCCAGCAGCTTGGGGCCAGGGTGGAATCAGCCCCAGCATTTT. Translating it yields CASSLGPGWNQPQHF.

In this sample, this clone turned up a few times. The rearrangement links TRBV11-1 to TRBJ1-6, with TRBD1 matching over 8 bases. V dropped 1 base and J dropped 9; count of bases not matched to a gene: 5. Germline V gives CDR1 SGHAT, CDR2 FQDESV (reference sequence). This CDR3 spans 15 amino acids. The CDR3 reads CASSLGQGAGSPLHF. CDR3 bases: TGTGCCAGCAGCTTAGGCCAGGGGGCAGGTTCACCCCTCCACTTT.

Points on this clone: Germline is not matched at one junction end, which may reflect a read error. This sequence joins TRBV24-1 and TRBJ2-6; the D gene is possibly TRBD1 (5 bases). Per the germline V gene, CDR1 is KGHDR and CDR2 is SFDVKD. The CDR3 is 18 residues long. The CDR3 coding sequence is TGTGCCACCAGTGATCGTGGCAGGAAAAGCTCTGGGGCCAGCGTCCTGACTTTC. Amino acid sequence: CATSDRGRKSSGASVLTF.

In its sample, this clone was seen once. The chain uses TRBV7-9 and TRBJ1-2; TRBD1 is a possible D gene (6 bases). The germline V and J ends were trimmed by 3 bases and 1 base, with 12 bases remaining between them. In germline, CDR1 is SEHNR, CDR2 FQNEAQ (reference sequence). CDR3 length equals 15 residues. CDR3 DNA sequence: TGTGCCAGCAGCTTGGACAGCCTGTTTAACTATGGCTACACCTTC. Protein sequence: CASSLDSLFNYGYTF.

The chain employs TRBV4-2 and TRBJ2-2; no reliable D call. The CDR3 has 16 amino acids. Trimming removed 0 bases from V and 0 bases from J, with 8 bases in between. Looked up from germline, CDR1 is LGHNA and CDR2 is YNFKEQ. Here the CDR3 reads CASSQDQFANTGELFF. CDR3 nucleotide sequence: TGTGCCAGCAGCCAAGATCAGTTCGCGAACACCGGGGAGCTGTTTTTT.

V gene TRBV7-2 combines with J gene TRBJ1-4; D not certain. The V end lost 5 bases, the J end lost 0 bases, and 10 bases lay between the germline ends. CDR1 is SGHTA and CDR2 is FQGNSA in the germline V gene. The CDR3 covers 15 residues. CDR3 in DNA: TGTGCCAGCAGCGCCGGAGATACAACTAATGAAAAACTGTTTTTT. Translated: CASSAGDTTNEKLFF.

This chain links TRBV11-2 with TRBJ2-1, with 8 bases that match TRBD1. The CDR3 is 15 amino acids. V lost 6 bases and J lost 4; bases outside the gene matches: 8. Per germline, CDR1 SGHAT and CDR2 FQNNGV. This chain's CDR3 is CASSLLRGRYNEQFF. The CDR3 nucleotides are TGTGCCAGCAGTTTGCTCAGGGGGCGATACAATGAGCAGTTCTTC. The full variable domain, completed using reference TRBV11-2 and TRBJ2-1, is EAGVAQSPRYKIIEKRQSVAFWCNPISGHATLYWYQQILGQGPKLLIQFQNNGVVDDSQLPKDRFSAERLKGVDSTLKIQPAKLEDSAVYLCASSLLRGRYNEQFFGPGTRLTVL.

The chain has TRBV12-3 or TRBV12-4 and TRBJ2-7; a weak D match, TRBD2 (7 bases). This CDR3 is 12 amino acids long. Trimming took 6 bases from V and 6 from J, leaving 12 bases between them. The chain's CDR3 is CASRGGGGEQYF. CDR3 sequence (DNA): TGTGCCAGCAGGGGGGGCGGGGGCGAGCAGTACTTC.

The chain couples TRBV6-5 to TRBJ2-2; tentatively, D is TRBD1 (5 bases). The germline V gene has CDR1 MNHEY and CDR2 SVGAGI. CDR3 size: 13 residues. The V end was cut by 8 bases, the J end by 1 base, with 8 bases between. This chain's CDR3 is CASWTQNTGELFF. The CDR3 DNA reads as TGTGCCAGCTGGACACAGAACACCGGGGAGCTGTTTTTT.

The CDR3 region has the DNA TGTGCCGGTCCCCCCCTGGCTTCCTACGAGCAGTACTTC. The encoded protein is CAGPPLASYEQYF. The chain employs TRBV6-5 and TRBJ2-7; the D is unclear. V was pared by 11 bases and J by 1 base, with 15 bases between. CDR3 length: 13 residues. From germline, CDR1 is MNHEY and CDR2 SVGAGI.

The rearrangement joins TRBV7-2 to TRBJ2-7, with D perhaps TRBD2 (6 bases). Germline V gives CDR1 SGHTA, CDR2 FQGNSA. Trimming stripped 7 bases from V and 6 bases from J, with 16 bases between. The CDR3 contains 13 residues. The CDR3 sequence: CASNTMRGSEQYF. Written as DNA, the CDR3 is TGTGCCAGCAACACAATGCGGGGTTCCGAGCAGTACTTC. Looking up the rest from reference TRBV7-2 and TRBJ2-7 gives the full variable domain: GAGVSQSPSNKVTEKGKDVELRCDPISGHTALYWYRQSLGQGLEFLIYFQGNSAPDKSGLPSDRFSAERTGGSVSTLTIQRTQQEDSAVYLCASNTMRGSEQYFGPGTRLTVT.

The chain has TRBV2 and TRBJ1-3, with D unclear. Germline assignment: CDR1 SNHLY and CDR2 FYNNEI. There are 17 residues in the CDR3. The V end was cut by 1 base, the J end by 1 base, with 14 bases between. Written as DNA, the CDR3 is TGTGCCAGCAGTGAAGTGCGGGCGTCAAGATCTGGAAACACCATATATTTT. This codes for CASSEVRASRSGNTIYF.

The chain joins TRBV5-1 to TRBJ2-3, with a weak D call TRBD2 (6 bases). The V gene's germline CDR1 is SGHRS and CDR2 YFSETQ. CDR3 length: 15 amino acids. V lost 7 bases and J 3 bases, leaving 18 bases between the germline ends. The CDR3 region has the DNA TGCGCCAGCGCCTTGACTAGTTCAGGAACAGATACGCAGTATTTT. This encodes CASALTSSGTDTQYF.